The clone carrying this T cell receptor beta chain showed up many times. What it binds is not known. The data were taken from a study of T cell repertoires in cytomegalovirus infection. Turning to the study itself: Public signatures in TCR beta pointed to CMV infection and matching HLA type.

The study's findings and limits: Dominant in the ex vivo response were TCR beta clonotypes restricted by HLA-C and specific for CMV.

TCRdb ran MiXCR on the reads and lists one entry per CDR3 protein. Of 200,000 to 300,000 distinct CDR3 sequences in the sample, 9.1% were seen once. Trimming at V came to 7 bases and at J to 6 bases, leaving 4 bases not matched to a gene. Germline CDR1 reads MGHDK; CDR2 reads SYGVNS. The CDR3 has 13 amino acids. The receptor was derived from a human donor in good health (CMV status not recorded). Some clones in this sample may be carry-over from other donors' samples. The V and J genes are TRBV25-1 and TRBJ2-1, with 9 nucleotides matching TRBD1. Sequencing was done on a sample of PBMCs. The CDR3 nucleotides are TGTGCCAGCACAGCGACAGGGGGCAATGAGCAGTTCTTC. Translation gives CASTATGGNEQFF.